What follows are 24 T cell receptor beta chains derived from one specimen sequenced in a study of post-analysis software for immune sequencing data. Study-wide results and caveats: In patients, TRBV5-6, TRBV5-1 and TRBV20-1 belonged to four or five TRBV segments found more frequently than in controls.

No cognate antigen is known for these TCRs. Tagging with unique molecular identifiers was a feature of the TCR beta cDNA libraries. MiXCR was run by TCRdb on the PCR reads, yielding one entry per CDR3 protein. Among about 570,000 distinct CDR3 sequences listed, 30% to 40% were seen once. The sample taken for sequencing was blood. These receptors were taken from a girl under 18 with multiple sclerosis.

Only a few counts were recorded for this clonotype. The V call is TRBV12-3 or TRBV12-4, the J call TRBJ2-1; D is perhaps TRBD1 (5 bases). The CDR3 spans 15 residues. V shed 3 bases and J shed 2 bases, with 11 bases lying between them. CDR3 nucleotides: TGTGCCAGCAGTTTGGGCAGGGATCCCTACAATGAGCAGTTCTTC. It specifies CASSLGRDPYNEQFF.

The V call is TRBV12-5, the J call TRBJ1-1; 7 positions match TRBD1. CDR3 size: 14 residues. From germline, CDR1 is LGHNT and CDR2 FRNRAP. J was trimmed by 1 base and V by 7 bases; bases with no gene match: 6. This chain's CDR3 is CASAKGQKNTEAFF. In nucleotides, the CDR3 is TGTGCTAGTGCCAAGGGACAGAAGAACACTGAAGCTTTCTTT. Using reference TRBV12-5 and TRBJ1-1 for the parts outside the CDR3, the full variable domain is DARVTQTPRHKVTEMGQEVTMRCQPILGHNTVFWYRQTMMQGLELLAYFRNRAPLDDSGMPKDRFSAEMPDATLATLKIQPSEPRDSAVYFCASAKGQKNTEAFFGQGTRLTVV.

This clonotype was seen a few times. The CDR3, as DNA: TGTGCCAGCAGTTTAATCGCTGGGGCCAACGTCCTGACTTTC. Translation gives CASSLIAGANVLTF. The chain links TRBV12-3 or TRBV12-4 to TRBJ2-6; the D is unclear. This CDR3 is built from 14 residues. Deletions cut 2 bases from V and 2 bases from J, with 4 bases between.

This rearrangement joins TRBV5-1 to TRBJ1-2, with D maybe TRBD1 (6 bases). Trimming pared 2 bases from V and 6 bases from J, leaving 11 bases between. Per the germline V gene, CDR1 is SGHRS and CDR2 is YFSETQ. CDR3 length: 13 residues. This chain's CDR3 is CASSLQGSNGYTF. CDR3 sequence (DNA): TGCGCCAGCAGCTTACAGGGAAGTAATGGCTACACCTTC.

This chain joins TRBV5-1 and TRBJ1-5; 7 bases agree with TRBD1. V dropped 2 bases and J dropped 6; count of bases not matched to a gene: 8. CDR3 length equals 15 residues. CDR1 is SGHRS, CDR2 YFSETQ, per germline. As DNA, the CDR3 is TGCGCCAGCAGCTTCGACAGGGAAGTGGGTCAGCCCCAGCATTTT. Translation gives CASSFDREVGQPQHF. Variable domain in full (rest from reference TRBV5-1 and TRBJ1-5): KAGVTQTPRYLIKTRGQQVTLSCSPISGHRSVSWYQQTPGQGLQFLFEYFSETQRNKGNFPGRFSGRQFSNSRSEMNVSTLELGDSALYLCASSFDREVGQPQHFGDGTRLSIL.

This clonotype has at least ten counts. J is TRBJ1-2 and V is TRBV29-1; TRBD1 matches 9 bases. Germline V gives CDR1 SQVTM, CDR2 ANQGSEA. Trimming removed 7 bases from V and 2 bases from J; junction bases left unmatched: 5. The CDR3 is 13 residues long. CDR3 nucleotide sequence: TGCAGCGCACCGGGACAGGGAAACTATGGCTACACCTTC. Translated, it gives CSAPGQGNYGYTF. Full variable domain (rest looked up from reference TRBV29-1 and TRBJ1-2): SAVISQKPSRDICQRGTSLTIQCQVDSQVTMMFWYRQQPGQSLTLIATANQGSEATYESGFVIDKFPISRPNLTFSTLTVSNMSPEDSSIYLCSAPGQGNYGYTFGSGTRLTVV.

The chain couples TRBV5-1 to TRBJ1-2, with 7 bases identical to TRBD1. Trimming cost V 4 bases and J 3 bases; bases outside gene matches: 6. The germline V gene has CDR1 SGHRS and CDR2 YFSETQ. The CDR3 has 14 amino acids. CDR3 in amino acids: CASSIGQADYGYTF. CDR3 DNA: TGCGCCAGCAGCATAGGACAGGCGGACTATGGCTACACCTTC.

CDR3 in amino acids: CASSSGGANYGYTF. CDR3 DNA: TGTGCCAGCAGTTCAGGGGGCGCAAACTATGGCTACACCTTC. The chain couples TRBV27 to TRBJ1-2; 8 nucleotides match TRBD1. The V segment lost 4 bases and the J segment 2 bases; nucleotides outside the gene matches: 3. Germline V lookup: CDR1 MNHEY, CDR2 SMNVEV (reference sequence). The CDR3 is 14 amino acids.

There are a few counts of this clonotype. The chain combines TRBV6-5 with TRBJ2-1; D is uncertain. This CDR3 comprises 13 residues. CDR1 and CDR2 from the germline V gene are MNHEY and SVGAGI. V lost 2 bases and J 9 bases, leaving 11 bases between the germline ends. CDR3 in DNA: TGTGCCAGCAGTTACCAGGCGCGAAGTGAGCAGTTCTTC. It is translated as CASSYQARSEQFF.

This clonotype was recorded a few times. This chain connects TRBV7-3 to TRBJ2-1, with 11 bases fitting TRBD1. V was clipped by 4 bases and J by 7 bases; unmatched bases: 12. CDR3 size: 17 residues. Germline V lookup: CDR1 SGHTA, CDR2 FQGTGA. The CDR3 sequence: CASSSKPGTGGVNEQFF. CDR3 sequence (DNA): TGTGCCAGCAGCTCTAAACCCGGGACAGGGGGTGTGAATGAGCAGTTCTTC.

The V and J genes are TRBV15 and TRBJ2-7; no reliable D call. The J call may not be correct, given that the DNA end is closer to TRBJ2-5. Per the germline V gene, CDR1 is LNHNV and CDR2 is YYDKDF (reference sequence). This CDR3 has 12 residues. CDR3 loop: CATSRESETQYF. In DNA form, the CDR3 reads TGTGCCACCAGCAGAGAATCGGAGACCCAGTACTTC.

A single count supports this clonotype. V is TRBV28 and J is TRBJ2-3; possibly TRBD2 for D (5 bases). Trimming removed 3 bases from V and 8 bases from J, with 9 bases in between. The V gene's germline CDR1 is MDHEN and CDR2 SYDVKM. The CDR3 sequence is 12 residues long. CDR3 amino acids: CASSFEGVTQYF. As DNA, the CDR3 is TGTGCCAGCAGTTTTGAGGGAGTTACGCAGTATTTT.

The rearrangement uses TRBV21-1 and TRBJ2-1; the table's D call, TRBD1, has no DNA check behind it. TRBV21-1 is classified as a pseudogene. CDR3 length equals 15 residues. DNA of the CDR3: TGTGCCAGCATCCTTGACAGGGCAGCCTTCAATGAGCAGTTCTTC. Residues: CASILDRAAFNEQFF.

The genes are TRBV6-4 and TRBJ2-2; either TRBD1 or TRBD2 may fit D (7 bases each). The germline gives CDR1 MRHNA, CDR2 SNTAGT. This CDR3 region has 14 residues. V gave up 7 bases and J gave up 5 bases, with 14 bases separating them. The CDR3 sequence: CASTRQGGTGELFF. CDR3 nucleotide sequence: TGTGCCAGCACTCGACAGGGAGGGACCGGGGAGCTGTTTTTT.

The chain couples TRBV6-5 to TRBJ1-4; tentatively, D is TRBD1 (6 bases). The CDR3 is 14 amino acids. Germline assignment: CDR1 MNHEY and CDR2 SVGAGI. V lost 2 bases to trimming and J lost 12 bases, with 16 bases between them. CDR3 coding DNA: TGTGCCAGCAGTTACAGGACAGTGACTGCGGAACTGTTTTTT. Encoded protein: CASSYRTVTAELFF.

Points on this clonotype: One end of the junction fails to match germline, which may point to a read error. The genes are TRBV12-3 or TRBV12-4 and TRBJ2-7, with D possibly matching TRBD1 (6 bases). CDR3 length: 13 residues. The CDR3 nucleotides read TGTGCCAGCAGCCCAGGGGTTTCCTACGAGCGGTACTTC. It specifies CASSPGVSYERYF.

The table lists this clonotype with a few counts. J is TRBJ2-5 and V is TRBV12-3 or TRBV12-4; tentative D call: TRBD2 (5 bases). The CDR3 totals 13 residues. The germline V and J ends were trimmed by 6 bases and 5 bases, with 13 bases remaining between them. Here the CDR3 reads CASSRTRGETQYF. The CDR3, as DNA: TGTGCCAGCAGCCGGACTCGGGGTGAGACCCAGTACTTC.

The chain carries TRBV20-1 and TRBJ1-1, with D possibly matching TRBD1 (6 bases). V lost 3 bases and J 11 bases, leaving 16 bases between the germline ends. This CDR3 contains 12 residues. Germline V gives CDR1 DFQATT, CDR2 SNEGSKA (reference sequence). The CDR3 sequence is CSASQGPRDAFF. The DNA for the CDR3 is TGCAGTGCTAGCCAGGGGCCTCGTGATGCTTTCTTT.

The V call is TRBV12-3 or TRBV12-4, the J call TRBJ2-3, with 10 bases matching TRBD2. The CDR3 contains 16 residues. Germline trimming cut 6 bases from V and 1 base from J; bases unmatched to any gene: 7. Written as DNA, the CDR3 is TGTGCCAGCAGATGGACTAGCGGAGGGGGCACAGATACGCAGTATTTT. It is translated as CASRWTSGGGTDTQYF.

The rearrangement links TRBV14 to TRBJ1-1, with a tentative D call TRBD1 (5 bases). This CDR3 region has 13 residues. Germline-derived CDR1 and CDR2 are SGHDN and FVKESK. V was pared by 3 bases and J by 3 bases, with 8 bases between. The CDR3 protein is CASSQGVYTEAFF. The CDR3 DNA sequence: TGTGCCAGCAGCCAGGGGGTTTACACTGAAGCTTTCTTT.

Remarks on this clonotype: One end of the junction is discordant with germline, which a read error may explain. CDR3 nucleotide sequence: TGCAGCGTCGACCAGGGGAACGCCGGGGAGCTGTTTTTT. It translates to CSVDQGNAGELFF. The chain combines TRBV29-1 with TRBJ2-2, with D possibly being TRBD1 (6 bases). Per germline, CDR1 SQVTM and CDR2 ANQGSEA. There are 13 residues in the CDR3.

The gene calls are TRBV10-3 and TRBJ1-1, with 8 nucleotides matching TRBD1. Per the germline V gene, CDR1 is ENHRY and CDR2 is SYGVKD. With V trimmed by 5 bases and J by 1 base, 3 bases remained unmatched. This CDR3 is 14 amino acids long. The DNA of the CDR3 is TGTGCCATCAGTCCGGGACAGGAGAACACTGAAGCTTTCTTT. It yields the protein CAISPGQENTEAFF.

This clonotype was counted only a few times. This chain links TRBV5-1 with TRBJ2-3, with TRBD2 identical over 9 bases. The CDR3 runs 17 residues. Per the germline V gene, CDR1 is SGHRS and CDR2 is YFSETQ. V was pared by 0 bases and J by 4 bases, with 9 bases of the junction left unmatched. CDR3 bases: TGCGCCAGCAGCTTGGGCCTAGCGGGGATCTACCCAGATACGCAGTATTTT. Protein sequence: CASSLGLAGIYPDTQYF.

The chain joins TRBV5-1 to TRBJ1-1; 7 bases match TRBD1. The CDR3 consists of 14 residues. The germline V gene has CDR1 SGHRS and CDR2 YFSETQ. V was clipped by 7 bases and J by 0 bases; unmatched bases: 6. This CDR3 reads CASGPGQMNTEAFF. Here the CDR3 DNA reads TGCGCCAGCGGCCCGGGACAGATGAACACTGAAGCTTTCTTT.